A single sample is the source of the 17 T cell receptor beta chains below, sequenced in a study of cytomegalovirus exposure and HLA in healthy donors. This PCR relied on a set of 60 Vbeta primers and 13 Jbeta primers. Profiled with immunoSEQ multiplex PCR; TCRdb holds only in-frame clones, not every one. This sample has approximately 220,000 clones, with over 80% found just once. Sequenced: PBMCs. The receptors come from a boy between 2 and 10 years old in good health and CMV-seronegative.

This clone came up once. Other nucleotide sequences in the sample specify the same CDR3. The chain uses TRBV19 and TRBJ2-2; no clear D. Germline loops: CDR1 LNHDA, CDR2 SQIVND (reference sequence). CDR3 length equals 14 residues. V lost 3 bases and J 2 bases, leaving 7 bases between the germline ends. In DNA, the CDR3 is TGTGCCAGTAGTATTGTCGGTAACACCGGGGAGCTGTTTTTT. This codes for CASSIVGNTGELFF.

The chain is built from TRBV12-5 and TRBJ2-7; a weak D match, TRBD1 (5 bases). Trimming pared 6 bases from V and 5 bases from J, leaving 14 bases between. CDR1 and CDR2 from the germline V gene are LGHNT and FRNRAP. This CDR3 region has 13 residues. Written as DNA, the CDR3 is TGTGCTAGTGGCCCCCAGGGCAACCACGAGCAGTACTTC. Its translation: CASGPQGNHEQYF.

This chain uses TRBV10-2 with TRBJ1-2; D unclear. This CDR3 is 12 amino acids long. V lost 3 bases, J lost 4 bases, and 6 bases lay in between. In germline, CDR1 is WSHSY, CDR2 SAAADI. For the CDR3, the DNA is TGCGCCAGCAGTGATTGGAGCTATGGCTACACCTTC. Encoded protein: CASSDWSYGYTF.

V gene TRBV7-6 combines with J gene TRBJ2-2; 7 bases line up with TRBD1. Germline CDR1 SGHVS, CDR2 FNYEAQ. V was pared by 1 base and J by 3 bases, with 11 bases of the junction left unmatched. This CDR3 is built from 18 residues. The CDR3 spells CASSLGPPGQIDTGELFF. The CDR3, as DNA: TGTGCCAGCAGCTTAGGTCCCCCGGGACAGATAGACACCGGGGAGCTGTTTTTT.

CDR3 nucleotide sequence: TGTGCCAGCAGCGTAGCCCCGGGACAAAGCACAGATACGCAGTATTTT. This encodes CASSVAPGQSTDTQYF. The chain combines TRBV9 with TRBJ2-3; D perhaps matches TRBD1 (6 bases). Trimming took off 0 bases at V and 0 bases at J, with 11 bases between the two ends. The CDR3 loop spans 16 amino acids. Germline CDR1 reads SGDLS; CDR2 reads YYNGEE.

The genes are TRBV9 and TRBJ2-5; D is unclear. The CDR3 is made up of 16 amino acids. Trimming left V 5 bases short and J 2 bases short, with 19 bases between. Germline lookup yields CDR1 SGDLS and CDR2 YYNGEE. CDR3 DNA: TGTGCCAGCAGTCCCAGGTTGGGCATCCTACAAGAGACCCAGTACTTC. Translation gives CASSPRLGILQETQYF.

This clone has a single count. The genes are TRBV7-3 and TRBJ2-1; 11 bases match TRBD1. This CDR3 spans 15 amino acids. The junction had 5 bases not matched to a gene; V was cut back by 3 bases and J by 7 bases. Germline values: CDR1 SGHTA, CDR2 FQGTGA. This CDR3 is CASSFEGQGGNEQFF. Here the CDR3 DNA reads TGTGCCAGCAGCTTCGAGGGACAGGGGGGGAATGAGCAGTTCTTC.

The chain is built from TRBV28 and TRBJ1-2, with no clear D. V shed 6 bases and J shed 8 bases, with 13 bases lying between them. Germline V gene data show CDR1 as MDHEN and CDR2 as SYDVKM. This CDR3 has 12 residues. The CDR3 DNA follows: TGTGCCAGCAGCCCCCGAGGGCGAGGCTACACCTTC. Amino acids: CASSPRGRGYTF.

The chain links TRBV4-1 to TRBJ2-1; D not resolved. Trimming cost V 0 bases and J 0 bases, with 12 bases left between them. Germline V gene data show CDR1 as MGHRA and CDR2 as YSYEKL. This CDR3 contains 17 residues. This CDR3 is CASSQEPPPSSYNEQFF. The CDR3 coding sequence is TGCGCCAGCAGCCAAGAACCACCCCCTAGCTCCTACAATGAGCAGTTCTTC.

Remarks on this clone: Distinct nucleotide sequences in the sample also encode this CDR3. The chain employs TRBV7-9 and TRBJ1-1, with D unclear. V dropped 5 bases and J dropped 5 bases, with 9 bases sitting between them. Germline CDR1 and CDR2: SEHNR and FQNEAQ (reference sequence). There are 12 residues in the CDR3. In DNA, the CDR3 is TGTGCCAGCAGCCGGCCGGAGACTGAAGCTTTCTTT. Its protein product is CASSRPETEAFF.

Only a few counts were recorded for this clone. This chain links TRBV19 with TRBJ1-3, with D possibly TRBD1 on 6 matching bases. V lost 4 bases, J lost 0 bases, and 13 bases lay in between. From germline, CDR1 is LNHDA and CDR2 SQIVND (reference sequence). The CDR3 totals 16 residues. The CDR3 reads CASSTQRTVSGNTIYF. The CDR3 nucleotides are TGTGCCAGTAGTACGCAGAGGACAGTCTCTGGAAACACCATATATTTT.

The chain links TRBV2 to TRBJ2-7; D may be TRBD1 (5 bases). Germline-derived CDR1 and CDR2 are SNHLY and FYNNEI. The length of the CDR3 is 11 residues. Trimming removed 8 bases from V and 4 bases from J, with 9 bases in between. DNA for the CDR3: TGTGCCAGCCGGCAGGGTTACGAGCAGTACTTC. This encodes CASRQGYEQYF.

The rearrangement uses TRBV7-3 and TRBJ1-1; D not certain. CDR1 and CDR2 from the germline V gene are SGHTA and FQGTGA. The CDR3 has 15 residues. Trimming took off 3 bases at V and 3 bases at J, with 14 bases between the two ends. The CDR3 is CASSLRHVTDTEAFF. For the CDR3, the DNA is TGTGCCAGCAGCTTGCGACATGTTACAGACACTGAAGCTTTCTTT.

The rearrangement uses TRBV30 and TRBJ2-7; D remains ambiguous. The CDR3 is 13 amino acids. Germline CDR1 reads GTSNPN; CDR2 reads SVGIG (reference sequence). V shed 6 bases and J shed 1 base, with 13 bases lying between them. The CDR3 here is CACRGLLSYEQYF. As DNA, the CDR3 is TGTGCCTGTCGCGGCCTATTGTCCTACGAGCAGTACTTC.

In nucleotides, the CDR3 is TGTGCCAGCAGCGTAGAAGGGGCGGGGGAAAAACTGTTTTTT. Amino acids: CASSVEGAGEKLFF. The chain links TRBV9 to TRBJ1-4; D is possibly TRBD1 (5 bases). The germline V gene encodes CDR1 SGDLS and CDR2 YYNGEE. The CDR3 contains 14 residues. Trimming removed 0 bases from V and 8 bases from J, with 11 bases in between.

The rearrangement joins TRBV7-9 to TRBJ2-7; 10 bases match TRBD2. The CDR3 covers 17 residues. The trim removed 2 bases at V and 4 bases at J, leaving 11 bases unmatched. The germline V gene encodes CDR1 SEHNR and CDR2 FQNEAQ (reference sequence). CDR3 amino acids: CASSLNQRGGAVYEQYF. Written as DNA, the CDR3 is TGTGCCAGCAGCTTAAACCAGCGGGGGGGCGCGGTGTACGAGCAGTACTTC. Together with reference TRBV7-9 and TRBJ2-7, the CDR3 gives the full variable domain: DTGVSQNPRHKITKRGQNVTFRCDPISEHNRLYWYRQTLGQGPEFLTYFQNEAQLEKSRLLSDRFSAERPKGSFSTLEIQRTEQGDSAMYLCASSLNQRGGAVYEQYFGPGTRLTVT.

This clone has only one observation. V gene TRBV25-1 combines with J gene TRBJ1-2, with a possible D match to TRBD1 (5 bases). CDR1 MGHDK and CDR2 SYGVNS come from the germline V gene. This CDR3 is 17 amino acids long. V was shortened by 1 base and J by 7 bases, with 22 bases between the two germline ends. CDR3 sequence reads: CASSELTGLLGVTGYTF. CDR3 DNA sequence: TGTGCCAGCAGTGAATTAACGGGACTATTGGGGGTAACTGGCTACACCTTC.